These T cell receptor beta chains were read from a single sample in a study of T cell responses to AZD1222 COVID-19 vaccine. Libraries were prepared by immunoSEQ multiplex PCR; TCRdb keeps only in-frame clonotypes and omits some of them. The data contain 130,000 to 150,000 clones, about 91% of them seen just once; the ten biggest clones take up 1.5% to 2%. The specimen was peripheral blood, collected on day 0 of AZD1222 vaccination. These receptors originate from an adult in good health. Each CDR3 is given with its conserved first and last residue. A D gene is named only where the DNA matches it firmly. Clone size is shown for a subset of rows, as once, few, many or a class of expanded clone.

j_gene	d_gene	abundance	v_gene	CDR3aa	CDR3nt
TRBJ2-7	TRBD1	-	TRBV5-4	CASRSGQGSSYEQYF	TGTGCCAGCAGATCCGGACAGGGGAGCTCCTACGAGCAGTACTTC
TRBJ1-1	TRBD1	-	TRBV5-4	CASSQYRGETNTEAFF	TGTGCCAGCAGCCAATACAGGGGGGAAACGAACACTGAAGCTTTCTTT
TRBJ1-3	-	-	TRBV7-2	CASSDDGTSSGNTIYF	TGTGCCAGCAGCGACGACGGTACGAGCTCTGGAAACACCATATATTTT
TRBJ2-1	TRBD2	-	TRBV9	CASSQTSGGPNEQFF	TGTGCCAGCAGCCAGACTAGCGGGGGGCCCAATGAGCAGTTCTTC
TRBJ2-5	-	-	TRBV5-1	CASSPAGAGNHQETQYF	TGCGCCAGCAGCCCCGCCGGGGCGGGGAACCACCAAGAGACCCAGTACTTC
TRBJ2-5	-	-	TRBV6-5	CASRSTGTTQYF	TGTGCCAGCAGGTCCACAGGGACGACCCAGTACTTC
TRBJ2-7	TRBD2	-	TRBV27	CATGLAGDGSYEQYF	TGTGCCACCGGACTAGCGGGGGACGGCTCCTACGAGCAGTACTTC
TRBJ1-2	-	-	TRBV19	CASSPAAGRTDNYGYTF	TGTGCCAGTAGTCCCGCCGCAGGGAGGACCGATAACTATGGCTACACCTTC
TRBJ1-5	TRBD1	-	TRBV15	CATSKNRDRGDQPQHF	TGTGCCACCAGCAAAAACCGGGACAGGGGAGATCAGCCCCAGCATTTT
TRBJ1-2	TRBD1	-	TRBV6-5	CASSEGQGPNYGYTF	TGTGCCAGCAGCGAGGGACAGGGACCGAACTATGGCTACACCTTC
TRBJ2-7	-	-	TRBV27	CASSPSSEYSSYEQYF	TGTGCCAGCAGCCCCTCCTCAGAGTACAGCTCCTACGAGCAGTACTTC
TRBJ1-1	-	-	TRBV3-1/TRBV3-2	CASSQAWRGTEAFF	TGTGCCAGCAGCCAAGCCTGGCGGGGCACTGAAGCTTTCTTT
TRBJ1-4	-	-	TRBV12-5	CASGLSLGEKLFF	TGTGCTAGTGGTTTGAGTCTAGGTGAAAAACTGTTTTTT
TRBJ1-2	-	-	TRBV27	CASSSLGTFAGYTF	TGTGCCAGCAGCTCTCTCGGGACCTTCGCAGGCTACACCTTC
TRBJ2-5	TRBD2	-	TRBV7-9	CASRYGGGQETQYF	TGTGCCAGCAGATATGGGGGGGGCCAAGAGACCCAGTACTTC
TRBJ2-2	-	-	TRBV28	CASSLLAPGTGELFF	TGTGCCAGCAGCCTACTAGCTCCGGGCACCGGGGAGCTGTTTTTT
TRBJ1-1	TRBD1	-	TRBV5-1	CASSLSSRGENTEAFF	TGCGCCAGCAGCTTATCGAGCAGGGGGGAGAACACTGAAGCTTTCTTT
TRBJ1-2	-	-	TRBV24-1	CATRLADGYTF	TGTGCCACCCGGTTGGCGGATGGCTACACCTTC
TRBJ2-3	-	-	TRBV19	CASSTSDLAGADTQYF	TGTGCCAGTAGTACGAGCGACTTGGCTGGAGCGGATACGCAGTATTTT
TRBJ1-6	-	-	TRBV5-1	CASSLAWGENSPLHF	TGCGCCAGCAGCTTGGCTTGGGGGGAAAATTCACCCCTCCACTTT
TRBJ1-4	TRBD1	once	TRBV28	CASRHRVGTGDEKLFF	TGTGCCAGCCGACACCGTGTGGGGACAGGGGACGAAAAACTGTTTTTT
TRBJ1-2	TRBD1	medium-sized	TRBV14	CASSQDWDRGLTNYGYTF	TGTGCCAGCAGCCAAGATTGGGACAGGGGGCTGACTAACTATGGCTACACCTTC
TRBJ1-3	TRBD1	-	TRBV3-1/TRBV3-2	CASSWDSSGNTIYF	TGTGCCAGCAGTTGGGACAGCTCTGGAAACACCATATATTTT
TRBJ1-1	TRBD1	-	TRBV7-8	CASSLGVDRGPEAFF	TGTGCCAGCAGCTTAGGGGTTGACAGGGGTCCTGAAGCTTTCTTT
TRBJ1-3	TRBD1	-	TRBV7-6	CASSLLDRTPGNTIYF	TGTGCCAGCAGCCTCCTGGACAGGACACCTGGAAACACCATATATTTT
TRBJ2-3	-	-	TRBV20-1	CSASEEHTQYF	TGCAGTGCTAGCGAAGAGCATACGCAGTATTTT
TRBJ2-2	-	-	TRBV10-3	CAAREGDTGELFF	TGTGCCGCGCGCGAAGGGGACACCGGGGAGCTGTTTTTT
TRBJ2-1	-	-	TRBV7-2	CASSPDSGPVNEQFF	TGTGCCAGCAGCCCCGATAGCGGTCCCGTCAATGAGCAGTTCTTC
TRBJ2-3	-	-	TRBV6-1	CASSEEVGADTQYF	TGTGCCAGCAGTGAAGAGGTAGGAGCAGATACGCAGTATTTT
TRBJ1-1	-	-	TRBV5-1	CASANYMNTEAFF	TGCGCCAGTGCGAATTACATGAACACTGAAGCTTTCTTT
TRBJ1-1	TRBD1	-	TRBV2	CASRGQMNTEAFF	TGTGCCAGCAGGGGACAGATGAACACTGAAGCTTTCTTT
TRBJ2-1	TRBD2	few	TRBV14	CASSQGRGVLRNEQFF	TGTGCCAGCAGCCAAGGACGGGGGGTATTACGAAATGAGCAGTTCTTC
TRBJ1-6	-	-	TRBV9	CASSSLTNSPLHF	TGTGCCAGCAGCTCACTTACGAATTCACCCCTCCACTTT
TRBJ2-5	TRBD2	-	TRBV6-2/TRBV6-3	CASSYSTGTKYQETQYF	TGTGCCAGCAGTTACTCGACCGGGACTAAGTACCAAGAGACCCAGTACTTC
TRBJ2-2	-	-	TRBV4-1	CASSQVGGELFF	TGCGCCAGCAGCCAAGTTGGGGGGGAGCTGTTTTTT
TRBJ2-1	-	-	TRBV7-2	CASSLARTQSYNEQFF	TGTGCCAGCAGCTTAGCAAGGACACAGTCCTACAATGAGCAGTTCTTC
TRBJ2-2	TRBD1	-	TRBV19	CASSLRTGGTGELFF	TGTGCCAGTAGTCTCCGGACAGGGGGCACCGGGGAGCTGTTTTTT
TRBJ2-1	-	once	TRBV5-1	CASSLTTAYNEQFF	TGCGCCAGCAGCTTGACTACCGCCTACAATGAGCAGTTCTTC
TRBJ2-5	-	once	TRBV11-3	CASSFGGENQETQYF	TGTGCCAGCAGCTTCGGCGGGGAGAACCAAGAGACCCAGTACTTC
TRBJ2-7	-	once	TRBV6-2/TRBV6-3	CASSWGRPIITYEQYF	TGTGCCAGCAGTTGGGGACGACCCATTATAACCTACGAGCAGTACTTC
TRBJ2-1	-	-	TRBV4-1	CASSQDVDRLLYNEQFF	TGCGCCAGCAGCCAAGACGTGGATAGACTCCTCTACAATGAGCAGTTCTTC
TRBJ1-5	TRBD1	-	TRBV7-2	CASSAPGQANGRPQHF	TGTGCCAGCAGCGCCCCGGGACAGGCTAACGGGAGGCCCCAGCATTTT
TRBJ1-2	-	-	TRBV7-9	CASSDYQGPNYGYTF	TGTGCCAGCAGCGATTATCAGGGGCCCAACTATGGCTACACCTTC
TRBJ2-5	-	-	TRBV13	CASSLGREETQYF	TGTGCCAGCAGCTTAGGGCGGGAAGAGACCCAGTACTTC
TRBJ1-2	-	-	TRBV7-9	CASSLLAGALGYTF	TGTGCCAGCAGCTTACTTGCGGGGGCGCTTGGCTACACCTTC